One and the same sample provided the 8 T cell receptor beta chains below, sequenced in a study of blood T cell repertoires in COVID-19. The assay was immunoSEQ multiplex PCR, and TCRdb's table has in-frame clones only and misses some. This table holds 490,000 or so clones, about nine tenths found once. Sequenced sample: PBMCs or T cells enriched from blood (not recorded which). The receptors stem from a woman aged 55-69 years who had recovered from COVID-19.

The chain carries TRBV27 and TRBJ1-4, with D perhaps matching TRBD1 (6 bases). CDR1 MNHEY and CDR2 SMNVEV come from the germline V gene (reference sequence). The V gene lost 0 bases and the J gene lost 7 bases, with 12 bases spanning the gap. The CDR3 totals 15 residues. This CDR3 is CASSLSVGGSEKLFF. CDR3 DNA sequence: TGTGCCAGCAGTTTATCGGTAGGGGGAAGTGAAAAACTGTTTTTT.

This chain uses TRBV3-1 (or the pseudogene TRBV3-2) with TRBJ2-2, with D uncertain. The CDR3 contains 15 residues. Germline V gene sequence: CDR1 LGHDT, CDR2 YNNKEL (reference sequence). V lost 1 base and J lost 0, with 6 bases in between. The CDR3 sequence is CASSQGLPNTGELFF. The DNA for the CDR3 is TGTGCCAGCAGCCAAGGGCTCCCGAACACCGGGGAGCTGTTTTTT.

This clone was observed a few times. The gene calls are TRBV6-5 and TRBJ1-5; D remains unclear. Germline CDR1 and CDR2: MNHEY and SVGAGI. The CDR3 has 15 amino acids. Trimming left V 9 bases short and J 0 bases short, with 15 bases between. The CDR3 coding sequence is TGTGCCAGTAAGACTAGGGCAGATAGCAATCAGCCCCAGCATTTT. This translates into CASKTRADSNQPQHF.

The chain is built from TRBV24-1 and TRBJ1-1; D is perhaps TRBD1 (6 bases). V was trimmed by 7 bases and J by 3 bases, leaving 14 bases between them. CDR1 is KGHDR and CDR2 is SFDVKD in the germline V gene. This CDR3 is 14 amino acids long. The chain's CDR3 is CATRPNRVDTEAFF. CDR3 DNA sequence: TGTGCCACCAGACCCAACAGGGTTGACACTGAAGCTTTCTTT.

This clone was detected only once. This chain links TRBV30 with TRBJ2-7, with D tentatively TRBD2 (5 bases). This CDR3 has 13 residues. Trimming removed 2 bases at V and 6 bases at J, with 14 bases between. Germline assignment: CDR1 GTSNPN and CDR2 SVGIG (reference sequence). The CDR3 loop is CAWSSAGSVEQYF. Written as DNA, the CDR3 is TGTGCCTGGAGTTCGGCTGGTAGCGTCGAGCAGTACTTC. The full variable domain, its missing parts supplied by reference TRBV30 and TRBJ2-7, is SQTIHQWPATLVQPVGSPLSLECTVEGTSNPNLYWYRQAAGRGLQLLFYSVGIGQISSEVPQNLSASRPQDRQFILSSKKLLLSDSGFYLCAWSSAGSVEQYFGPGTRLTVT.

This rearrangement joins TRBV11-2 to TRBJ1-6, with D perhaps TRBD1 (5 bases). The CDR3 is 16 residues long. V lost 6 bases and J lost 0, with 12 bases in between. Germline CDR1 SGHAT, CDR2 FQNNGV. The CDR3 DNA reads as TGTGCCAGCAGTTTGACAGCGAGCTCCTATAATTCACCCCTCCACTTT. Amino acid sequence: CASSLTASSYNSPLHF.

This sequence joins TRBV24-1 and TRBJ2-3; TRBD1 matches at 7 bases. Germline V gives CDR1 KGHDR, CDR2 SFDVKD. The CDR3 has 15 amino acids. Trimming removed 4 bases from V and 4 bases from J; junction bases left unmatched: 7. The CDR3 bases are TGTGCCACCAGTGACGTGACAGGGAGACCAGATACGCAGTATTTT. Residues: CATSDVTGRPDTQYF.

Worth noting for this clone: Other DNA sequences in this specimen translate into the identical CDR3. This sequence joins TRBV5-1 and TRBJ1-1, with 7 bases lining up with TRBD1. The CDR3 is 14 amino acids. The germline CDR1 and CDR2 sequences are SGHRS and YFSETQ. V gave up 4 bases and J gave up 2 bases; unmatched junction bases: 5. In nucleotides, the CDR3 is TGCGCCAGCAGCGGGCAGGGGGGAAACACTGAAGCTTTCTTT. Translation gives CASSGQGGNTEAFF.